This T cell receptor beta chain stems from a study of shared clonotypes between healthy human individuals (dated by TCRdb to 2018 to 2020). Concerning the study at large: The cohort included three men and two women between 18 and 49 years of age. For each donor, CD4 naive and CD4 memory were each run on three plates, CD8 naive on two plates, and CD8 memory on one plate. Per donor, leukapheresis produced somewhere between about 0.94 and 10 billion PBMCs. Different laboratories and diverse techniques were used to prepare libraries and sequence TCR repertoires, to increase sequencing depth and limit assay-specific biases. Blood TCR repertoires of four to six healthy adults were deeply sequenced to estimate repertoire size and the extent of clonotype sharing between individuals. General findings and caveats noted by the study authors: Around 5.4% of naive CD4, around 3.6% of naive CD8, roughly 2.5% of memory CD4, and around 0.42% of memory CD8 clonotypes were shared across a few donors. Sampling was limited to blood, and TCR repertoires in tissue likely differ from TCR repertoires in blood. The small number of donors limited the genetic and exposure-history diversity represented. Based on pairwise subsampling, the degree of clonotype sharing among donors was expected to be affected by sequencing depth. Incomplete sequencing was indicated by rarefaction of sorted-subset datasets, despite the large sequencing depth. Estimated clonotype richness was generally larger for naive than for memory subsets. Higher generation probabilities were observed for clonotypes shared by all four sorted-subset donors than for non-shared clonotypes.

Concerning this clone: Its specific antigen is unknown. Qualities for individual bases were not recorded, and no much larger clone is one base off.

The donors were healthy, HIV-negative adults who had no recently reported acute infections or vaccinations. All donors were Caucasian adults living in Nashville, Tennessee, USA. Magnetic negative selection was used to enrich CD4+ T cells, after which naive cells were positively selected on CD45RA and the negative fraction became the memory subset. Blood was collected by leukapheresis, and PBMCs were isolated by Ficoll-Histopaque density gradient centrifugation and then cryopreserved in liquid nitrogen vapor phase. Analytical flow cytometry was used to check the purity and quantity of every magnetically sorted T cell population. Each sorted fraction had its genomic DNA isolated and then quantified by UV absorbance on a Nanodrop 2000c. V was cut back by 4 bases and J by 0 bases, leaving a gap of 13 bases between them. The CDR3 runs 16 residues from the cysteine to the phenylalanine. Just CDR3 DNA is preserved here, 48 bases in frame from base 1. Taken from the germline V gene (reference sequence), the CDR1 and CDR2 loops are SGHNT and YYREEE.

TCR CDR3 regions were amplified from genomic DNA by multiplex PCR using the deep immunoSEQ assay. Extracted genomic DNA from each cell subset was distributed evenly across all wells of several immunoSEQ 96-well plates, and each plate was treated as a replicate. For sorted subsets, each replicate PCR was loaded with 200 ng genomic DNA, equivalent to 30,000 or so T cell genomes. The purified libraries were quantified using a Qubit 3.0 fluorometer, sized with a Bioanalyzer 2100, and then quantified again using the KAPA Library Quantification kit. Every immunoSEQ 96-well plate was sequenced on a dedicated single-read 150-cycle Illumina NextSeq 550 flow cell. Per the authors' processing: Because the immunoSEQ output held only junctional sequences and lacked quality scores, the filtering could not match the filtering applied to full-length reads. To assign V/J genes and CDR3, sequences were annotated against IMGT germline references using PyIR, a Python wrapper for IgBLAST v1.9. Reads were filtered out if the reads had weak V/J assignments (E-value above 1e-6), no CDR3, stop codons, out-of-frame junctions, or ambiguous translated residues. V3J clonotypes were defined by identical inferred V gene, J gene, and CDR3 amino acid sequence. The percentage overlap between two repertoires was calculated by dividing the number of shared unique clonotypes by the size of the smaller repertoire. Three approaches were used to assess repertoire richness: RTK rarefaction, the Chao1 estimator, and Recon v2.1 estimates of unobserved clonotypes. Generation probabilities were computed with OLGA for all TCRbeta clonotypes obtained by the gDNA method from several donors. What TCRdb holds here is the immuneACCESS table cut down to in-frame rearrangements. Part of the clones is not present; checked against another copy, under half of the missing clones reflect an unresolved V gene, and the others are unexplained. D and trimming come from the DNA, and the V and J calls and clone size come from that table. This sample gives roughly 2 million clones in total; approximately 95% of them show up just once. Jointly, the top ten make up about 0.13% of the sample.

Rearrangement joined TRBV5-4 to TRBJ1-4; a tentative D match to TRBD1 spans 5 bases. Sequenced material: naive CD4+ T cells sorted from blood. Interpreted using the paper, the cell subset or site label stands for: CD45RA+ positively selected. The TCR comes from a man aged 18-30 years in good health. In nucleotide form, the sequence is TGTGCCAGCAGCCGCGGGGGGATTGCAACTAATGAAAAACTGTTTTTT. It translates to CASSRGGIATNEKLFF.